One T cell receptor (beta chain) is described in this entry. The antigen this receptor binds is unknown. Per-base qualities were not stored, and no clone one base away is much larger. This entry is derived from a study of blood T cell repertoires in COVID-19 (dated by TCRdb to about 2020). Some background on the complete study: Collaborator samples came from the United States, Italy and Spain and covered acute and convalescent phases of COVID-19. Samples came from the ongoing ImmuneRACE study (first 160 participants) plus 1,254 subjects from 6 global collaborators. Subjects who had been exposed to COVID-19, were actively infected with it, or had recovered from it provided the deeply sampled blood TCRbeta repertoires that made up the dataset. A freely available public database, intended as a resource for researchers studying the immune response to SARS-CoV-2, is where the repertoires were released. Nearly every sample came with metadata listing a de-identified subject ID, COVID-19 status, age in years and sex. Where available, HLA class I and class II types were obtained from metadata supplied by the sample provider rather than from assay-based typing. The material from the prospective study consisted of cDNA or gDNA derived from T cells, B-cell-depleted T cells, or PBMCs.

What the research found in general, with its limitations: How much clinical and demographic metadata was included differed by source and by participant, and the metadata was provided uncurated.

Each collaborating institution followed its own protocols to collect whole blood in K2EDTA tubes. For TCRbeta analysis, collaborator samples were shipped as frozen whole blood, as isolated PBMCs, or as DNA extracted from either sample type. TCRbeta CDR3 regions were amplified from genomic DNA by means of the immunoSEQ Assay, a bias-controlled multiplex PCR. The authors' pipeline ran thus. Within the assay, amplification of reference gene primers was used to estimate how many nucleated cells each sample contained. To quantify the absolute abundance of each unique TCRbeta CDR3 rearrangement, sequence reads were collapsed and filtered. For each sample, productive Simpson clonality was calculated as the square root of Simpson's diversity index across productive rearrangements. TCRdb took over this immuneACCESS table, retaining in-frame rearrangements with V and J assigned. Such tables are incomplete; in checked studies, under half of the missing clones stem from an unresolved V gene, and the remainder is unexplained. Clonal size and the V and J genes are those of that table, whereas D and trimming came from the DNA. The sample table shows 70,000 or so clones, and about nine tenths are seen once. The ten top clones hold roughly 10% of the sample.

CDR1 and CDR2, looked up from the germline V gene, are SGHRS and YFSETQ. Trimming leaves V shorter by 4 bases and J shorter by 1 base, with the junction holding 7 bases beyond the gene matches. There are 16 amino acids in the CDR3, from cysteine to phenylalanine inclusive. The kept DNA is CDR3 alone, 48 bases in frame from the first base. The chain is made from TRBV5-1 and TRBJ2-2, with 7 central nucleotides matching TRBD2. The TCR sequence derives from a human donor in a cohort sampled during active COVID-19. Sequenced material: peripheral blood. The base sequence is TGCGCCAGCAGCATAGGACTAGGACTGAACACCGGGGAGCTGTTTTTT. Its protein is CASSIGLGLNTGELFF.